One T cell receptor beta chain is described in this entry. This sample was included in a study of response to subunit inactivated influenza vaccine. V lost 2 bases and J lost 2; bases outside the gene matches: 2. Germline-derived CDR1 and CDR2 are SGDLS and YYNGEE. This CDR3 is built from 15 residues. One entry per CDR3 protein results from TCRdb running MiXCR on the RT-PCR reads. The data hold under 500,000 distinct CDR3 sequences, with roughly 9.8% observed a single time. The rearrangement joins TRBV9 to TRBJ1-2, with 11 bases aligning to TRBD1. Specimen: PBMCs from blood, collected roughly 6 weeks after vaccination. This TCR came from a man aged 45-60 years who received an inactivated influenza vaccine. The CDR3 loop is CASSVRTGGNYGYTF. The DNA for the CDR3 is TGTGCCAGCAGCGTCCGGACAGGGGGCAACTATGGCTACACCTTC.